Presented here are 5 T cell receptor beta chains from one specimen sequenced in a study of vaccination effects on CD4 cells after COVID-19. Antigen specificity for these receptors is unknown. CD4+ T cells were isolated after less than 13 days of culture. Participants were vaccinated with two doses of either the BNT162b2 or mRNA-1273 vaccine. The method was immunoSEQ multiplex PCR; TCRdb's version includes in-frame clones alone and lacks a portion of them. The table has tens of thousands of clones, nearly 80% seen once; the top ten hold around 4%. Sample: CD4+ T cells from PBMCs cultured without peptide, taken after COVID-19 vaccination. The receptors derive from a human donor who received a COVID-19 vaccine.

This clone has more than one count but fewer than ten. This chain joins TRBV9 and TRBJ1-2; D remains ambiguous. V dropped 3 bases and J dropped 2 bases, with 5 bases sitting between them. CDR1 and CDR2 (germline): SGDLS, YYNGEE. This CDR3 contains 12 residues. CDR3 amino acids: CASSGRNYGYTF. As DNA, the CDR3 is TGTGCCAGCAGCGGACGAAACTATGGCTACACCTTC.

The CDR3 protein is CASSLAKNSQETQYF. In DNA form, the CDR3 reads TGCGCCAGCAGCTTGGCCAAAAACAGTCAAGAGACCCAGTACTTC. The chain uses TRBV5-1 and TRBJ2-5; D is ambiguous. The length of the CDR3 is 15 residues. Trimming pared 0 bases from V and 2 bases from J, leaving 11 bases between. Per the germline V gene, CDR1 is SGHRS and CDR2 is YFSETQ. The whole variable domain, filled in from reference TRBV5-1 and TRBJ2-5, reads KAGVTQTPRYLIKTRGQQVTLSCSPISGHRSVSWYQQTPGQGLQFLFEYFSETQRNKGNFPGRFSGRQFSNSRSEMNVSTLELGDSALYLCASSLAKNSQETQYFGPGTRLLVL.

The V gene is TRBV7-2, the J gene TRBJ2-1; D is possibly TRBD2 (6 bases). The CDR3 is 15 residues long. The germline CDR1 and CDR2 sequences are SGHTA and FQGNSA. V was pared by 2 bases and J by 9 bases, with 17 bases between. CDR3 protein: CASSLFGHPGSEQFF. CDR3 DNA sequence: TGTGCCAGCAGCTTATTTGGACACCCCGGGAGTGAGCAGTTCTTC. The complete variable domain, with remaining parts taken from reference TRBV7-2 and TRBJ2-1, reads GAGVSQSPSNKVTEKGKDVELRCDPISGHTALYWYRQSLGQGLEFLIYFQGNSAPDKSGLPSDRFSAERTGGSVSTLTIQRTQQEDSAVYLCASSLFGHPGSEQFFGPGTRLTVL.

This clone was detected only a few times. The chain couples TRBV30 to TRBJ1-5, with D perhaps matching TRBD1 (6 bases). V was shortened by 5 bases and J by 4 bases, with 12 bases between the two germline ends. This CDR3 has 13 residues. Germline CDR1 is GTSNPN and CDR2 is SVGIG (reference sequence). The CDR3 DNA sequence: TGTGCCTGGTCCAAAGGGGGTAATCAGCCCCAGCATTTT. Encoded protein: CAWSKGGNQPQHF.

This chain connects TRBV7-8 to TRBJ1-1, with no clear D. Germline CDR1 is SGHVS and CDR2 is FQNEAQ. The CDR3 has 16 residues. The V end lost 5 bases, the J end lost 1 base, and 17 bases lay between the germline ends. CDR3 coding DNA: TGTGCCAGCAGCCCCCGGTCGGGTCCGACGAACACTGAAGCTTTCTTT. It specifies CASSPRSGPTNTEAFF.